These T cell receptor beta chains were read from a single sample in a study of blood T cell repertoires in COVID-19. Method: immunoSEQ multiplex PCR; TCRdb's copy keeps in-frame clones and lacks some. The repertoire includes some 200,000 clones, 70% to 85% of them detected once, and 6.9% sits in the top ten. Material for sequencing was peripheral blood. The receptors originated from a human donor with acute or convalescent COVID-19. The donor label of this sample is uncertain. CDR3s include the opening cysteine and the closing phenylalanine or tryptophan. The order of the fields is clone size, J gene, V gene, D gene, CDR3 protein, CDR3 DNA. The D gene is left open where the match is weak. Clone size is given for some rows only: seen once, a few or many times, or a class if the clone is expanded.

size: .; J: TRBJ2-7; V: TRBV19; D: TRBD1; CDR3: CASSLETGSSYEQYF; DNA: TGTGCCAGTAGTTTAGAGACAGGGTCCTCCTACGAGCAGTACTTC
size: .; J: TRBJ2-7; V: TRBV24-1; D: .; CDR3: CATSDRGPLRRQYF; DNA: TGTGCCACCAGTGATCGCGGGCCGTTGAGGAGGCAGTACTTC
size: .; J: TRBJ2-5; V: TRBV30; D: TRBD2; CDR3: CAWSIPSGREETQYF; DNA: TGTGCCTGGAGTATACCTAGCGGGAGGGAGGAGACCCAGTACTTC
size: .; J: TRBJ2-7; V: TRBV6-1; D: TRBD1; CDR3: CASSEVTGGEQYF; DNA: TGTGCCAGCAGTGAAGTAACAGGGGGCGAGCAGTACTTC
size: .; J: TRBJ2-5; V: TRBV25-1; D: TRBD2; CDR3: CASSESGGRANRETQYF; DNA: TGTGCCAGCAGTGAATCCGGCGGGAGGGCCAATAGAGAGACCCAGTACTTC
size: .; J: TRBJ1-4; V: TRBV19; D: .; CDR3: CASSIGQSATNEKLFF; DNA: TGTGCCAGTAGTATAGGACAATCTGCAACTAATGAAAAACTGTTTTTT
size: once; J: TRBJ1-1; V: TRBV11-2; D: .; CDR3: CASSLVERGSAEAFF; DNA: TGTGCCAGCAGCTTAGTCGAACGGGGTTCGGCTGAAGCTTTCTTT
size: few; J: TRBJ2-3; V: TRBV10-3; D: TRBD2; CDR3: CAIGAGGVTDTQYF; DNA: TGTGCCATCGGGGCGGGAGGGGTCACAGATACGCAGTATTTT
size: .; J: TRBJ1-1; V: TRBV18; D: .; CDR3: CASSRTVGTRDTEAFF; DNA: TGTGCCAGCTCACGGACAGTTGGAACGAGGGACACTGAAGCTTTCTTT
size: .; J: TRBJ2-2; V: TRBV14; D: .; CDR3: CASSPYTGNTGELFF; DNA: TGTGCCAGCAGTCCATATACAGGGAACACCGGGGAGCTGTTTTTT
size: .; J: TRBJ2-1; V: TRBV2; D: .; CDR3: CASSDRVRYNEQFF; DNA: TGTGCCAGCAGTGACAGGGTTCGTTACAATGAGCAGTTCTTC
size: few; J: TRBJ2-3; V: TRBV9; D: .; CDR3: CASSRAGSHTQYF; DNA: TGTGCCAGCAGCCGCGCCGGGTCACATACGCAGTATTTT
size: many; J: TRBJ2-6; V: TRBV6-2/TRBV6-3; D: .; CDR3: CASSYSAGSWANVLTF; DNA: TGTGCCAGCAGTTACTCAGCAGGGTCCTGGGCCAACGTCCTGACTTTC
size: .; J: TRBJ2-7; V: TRBV6-5; D: .; CDR3: CASSYSILGSYEQYF; DNA: TGTGCCAGCAGTTACTCGATTCTAGGATCCTACGAGCAGTACTTC
size: .; J: TRBJ2-1; V: TRBV5-1; D: TRBD1; CDR3: CASSPTGDSYNEQFF; DNA: TGCGCCAGCAGCCCAACAGGGGACTCCTACAATGAGCAGTTCTTC
size: .; J: TRBJ1-1; V: TRBV30; D: .; CDR3: CAWTPTVNTEAFF; DNA: TGTGCCTGGACCCCGACAGTAAACACTGAAGCTTTCTTT
size: .; J: TRBJ1-2; V: TRBV5-1; D: .; CDR3: CASSLTRGDYGYTF; DNA: TGCGCCAGCAGCTTGACCAGGGGAGACTATGGCTACACCTTC
size: .; J: TRBJ2-2; V: TRBV5-1; D: TRBD2; CDR3: CASSTSGRPNTGELFF; DNA: TGCGCCAGCAGCACTAGCGGTCGACCTAACACCGGGGAGCTGTTTTTT
size: .; J: TRBJ2-5; V: TRBV11-3; D: TRBD1; CDR3: CASAKTGPNF; DNA: TGTGCCAGCGCGAAGACAGGGCCCAACTTC